These 16 T cell receptor beta chains share one sample of origin, sequenced in a study of OX40 agonist ivuxolimab in advanced cancers. Assay: immunoSEQ multiplex PCR; the TCRdb copy retains only in-frame clones and omits some. The data show approximately 67,000 clones, roughly four fifths seen once. The input for sequencing was CD4+ or CD8+ T cells sorted from blood, taken in a trial of the OX40 agonist ivuxolimab. Receptors were obtained from an adult with an advanced solid tumor such as melanoma, head and neck, liver or kidney cancer.

This clone was seen only once. The genes are TRBV5-4 and TRBJ2-7; 12 bases are shared with TRBD2. J lost 7 bases, V lost 2 bases, and 10 bases had no gene match. This CDR3 is built from 16 residues. The V gene's germline CDR1 is SGHNT and CDR2 YYREEE (reference sequence). CDR3 sequence reads: CASSFARLAGVGEQYF. As DNA, the CDR3 is TGTGCCAGCAGCTTTGCGCGACTAGCGGGAGTGGGGGAGCAGTACTTC.

The chain links TRBV14 to TRBJ2-7, with 8 bases that match TRBD2. J was trimmed by 6 bases and V by 1 base; bases with no gene match: 2. This CDR3 comprises 13 residues. Germline values: CDR1 SGHDN, CDR2 FVKESK. The CDR3 DNA sequence: TGTGCCAGCAGCCAAGTCCGGGAGGGCGAGCAGTACTTC. This translates into CASSQVREGEQYF.

The chain employs TRBV30 and TRBJ1-3; D is possibly TRBD1 (6 bases). The germline V and J ends were trimmed by 2 bases and 0 bases, with 14 bases remaining between them. The germline V gene has CDR1 GTSNPN and CDR2 SVGIG (reference sequence). This CDR3 comprises 16 residues. In DNA form, the CDR3 reads TGTGCCTGGAGTCCCGTCCGGGGGCCCTCTGGAAACACCATATATTTT. Its translation: CAWSPVRGPSGNTIYF.

For this clone: Other DNA sequences in this sample translate to the same CDR3. The rearrangement links TRBV5-1 to TRBJ1-1; D unclear. The CDR3 has 15 residues. CDR1 SGHRS and CDR2 YFSETQ come from the germline V gene. The germline V and J ends were trimmed by 0 bases and 1 base, with 10 bases remaining between them. DNA for the CDR3: TGCGCCAGCAGCTTGGCCGGAACAGCGAACACTGAAGCTTTCTTT. This codes for CASSLAGTANTEAFF. The whole variable domain, filled in from reference TRBV5-1 and TRBJ1-1, reads KAGVTQTPRYLIKTRGQQVTLSCSPISGHRSVSWYQQTPGQGLQFLFEYFSETQRNKGNFPGRFSGRQFSNSRSEMNVSTLELGDSALYLCASSLAGTANTEAFFGQGTRLTVV.

The chain combines TRBV20-1 with TRBJ2-5; D possibly corresponds to TRBD2 (5 bases). V lost 5 bases and J 11 bases, leaving 15 bases between the germline ends. Germline CDR1 is DFQATT and CDR2 is SNEGSKA (reference sequence). This CDR3 spans 11 amino acids. CDR3 sequence reads: CSAGLAGEQYF. The CDR3 nucleotides read TGCAGTGCTGGGCTAGCTGGAGAGCAGTACTTC.

V gene TRBV7-9 combines with J gene TRBJ2-7; 8 nucleotides match TRBD2. Germline trimming cut 2 bases from V and 2 bases from J; bases unmatched to any gene: 5. The CDR3 has 15 residues. Germline lookup yields CDR1 SEHNR and CDR2 FQNEAQ (reference sequence). The CDR3 sequence: CASSLTSGATYEQYF. The CDR3 bases are TGTGCCAGCAGCTTAACTAGCGGTGCTACCTACGAGCAGTACTTC. Variable domain in full (rest from reference TRBV7-9 and TRBJ2-7): DTGVSQNPRHKITKRGQNVTFRCDPISEHNRLYWYRQTLGQGPEFLTYFQNEAQLEKSRLLSDRFSAERPKGSFSTLEIQRTEQGDSAMYLCASSLTSGATYEQYFGPGTRLTVT.

This chain uses TRBV27 with TRBJ2-6; D is undetermined. The CDR3 contains 16 residues. Germline loops: CDR1 MNHEY, CDR2 SMNVEV (reference sequence). V lost 0 bases to trimming and J lost 2 bases, with 8 bases between them. The CDR3 here is CASSLSDIPGANVLTF. The CDR3, as DNA: TGTGCCAGCAGTTTATCCGACATACCTGGGGCCAACGTCCTGACTTTC.

The chain carries TRBV10-3 and TRBJ2-1; 13 nucleotides align to TRBD2. Losses at the gene ends were 10 bases for V and 0 bases for J; bases not matched to a gene: 12. Germline V gives CDR1 ENHRY, CDR2 SYGVKD. The CDR3 contains 18 residues. CDR3 region: CATTGTSGTWGSYNEQFF. The CDR3 coding sequence is TGTGCCACGACCGGGACTAGCGGGACCTGGGGCTCCTACAATGAGCAGTTCTTC.

This chain joins TRBV19 and TRBJ2-5, with TRBD2 matching 13 bases. V was pared by 5 bases and J by 1 base, with 4 bases of the junction left unmatched. This CDR3 is built from 16 residues. Germline V gene sequence: CDR1 LNHDA, CDR2 SQIVND (reference sequence). The CDR3 DNA reads TGTGCCAGTAGTGGAGGGACTAGCGGGGTCCAAGAGACCCAGTACTTC. This gives the protein CASSGGTSGVQETQYF.

The rearrangement links TRBV19 to TRBJ1-2; TRBD1 agrees at 8 bases. Looked up from germline, CDR1 is LNHDA and CDR2 is SQIVND (reference sequence). This CDR3 has 16 amino acids. V was clipped by 4 bases and J by 4 bases; unmatched bases: 11. CDR3: CASSNTADRASYGYTF. As DNA, the CDR3 is TGTGCCAGTAGTAACACCGCGGACAGGGCGTCCTATGGCTACACCTTC.

This chain connects TRBV30 to TRBJ2-5, with TRBD1 matching over 9 bases. This CDR3 region has 15 residues. Trimming took 4 bases from V and 5 from J; bases not matched to a gene: 11. The germline CDR1 and CDR2 sequences are GTSNPN and SVGIG (reference sequence). The CDR3 DNA sequence: TGTGCCTGGACTCGCAATGACAGGGGGGGGGAGACCCAGTACTTC. As protein: CAWTRNDRGGETQYF.

This chain links TRBV7-2 with TRBJ2-3; 11 bases match TRBD2. This CDR3 has 15 amino acids. The germline V gene has CDR1 SGHTA and CDR2 FQGNSA. J lost 2 bases, V lost 5 bases, and 3 bases had no gene match. In DNA form, the CDR3 reads TGTGCCAGCAGCCGACTAGCGGGGTACACAGATACGCAGTATTTT. This sequence encodes CASSRLAGYTDTQYF.

Notes on this clone: Compared with germline, one end of the junction differs, possibly owing to a read error. The rearrangement uses TRBV29-1 and TRBJ2-7, with TRBD2 matching over 14 bases. Germline loops: CDR1 SQVTM, CDR2 ANQGSEA. The CDR3 loop spans 13 amino acids. DNA of the CDR3: TGCAGCGTCGATCCCGGGACTAGCGGGAGTCAGCACTTC. Translation gives CSVDPGTSGSQHF.

The chain couples TRBV5-1 to TRBJ1-2, with TRBD1 matching 7 bases. Germline V CDR1 and CDR2: SGHRS, YFSETQ. The length of the CDR3 is 15 residues. The J segment lost 7 bases and the V segment lost 3 bases, leaving 12 bases of the junction unmatched. CDR3 sequence (DNA): TGCGCCAGCAGCTCGGGGCGACAGGGACCCTTTGGCTACACCTTC. Protein product: CASSSGRQGPFGYTF. The full variable domain, in which reference TRBV5-1 and TRBJ1-2 provide the parts outside the CDR3, is KAGVTQTPRYLIKTRGQQVTLSCSPISGHRSVSWYQQTPGQGLQFLFEYFSETQRNKGNFPGRFSGRQFSNSRSEMNVSTLELGDSALYLCASSSGRQGPFGYTFGSGTRLTVV.

The V and J genes are TRBV7-7 and TRBJ2-1, with D unclear. Germline assignment: CDR1 SSHAT and CDR2 FNYEAQ (reference sequence). The V end lost 2 bases, the J end lost 12 bases, and 14 bases lay between the germline ends. The CDR3 length is 13 residues. Written as DNA, the CDR3 is TGTGCCAGCAGCTTAAGCCCCGACCGTCCGCAGTTCTTC. Amino acid sequence: CASSLSPDRPQFF.

The chain combines TRBV2 with TRBJ1-2, with 9 bases matching TRBD1. V dropped 6 bases and J dropped 1; count of bases not matched to a gene: 0. This CDR3 is 13 amino acids long. Germline CDR1 SNHLY, CDR2 FYNNEI. This CDR3 reads CASRTGGNYGYTF. DNA of the CDR3: TGTGCCAGCAGGACAGGGGGTAACTATGGCTACACCTTC.